This T cell receptor beta chain came from a study of blood T cell repertoires in COVID-19. CDR1 and CDR2 from the germline V gene are LGHDT and YNNKEL (reference sequence). Trimming took 1 base from V and 2 from J; bases not matched to a gene: 4. CDR3 length: 16 residues. Recruited during active infection, patients (from Seattle) were subsequently followed longitudinally. Method: immunoSEQ multiplex PCR; TCRdb's copy keeps in-frame clones and lacks some. The sample includes about 120,000 clones, around 87% seen only once; the top ten take 3.8%. The chain joins TRBV3-1 (or the pseudogene TRBV3-2) to TRBJ2-2, with 7 bases matching TRBD2. This clonotype originated in a woman aged 60-70 years with COVID-19, enrolled during active disease. The material sequenced was peripheral blood. The CDR3 DNA reads TGTGCCAGCAGCCAAGGGGCTAGCGGAAACACCGGGGAGCTGTTTTTT. Its protein is CASSQGASGNTGELFF.